This TCR beta chain was sequenced during a study of blood T cell repertoires in COVID-19. Study as a whole: COVID-19 samples from acute and convalescent phases originated in the United States, Italy and Spain. From T cells, B-cell-depleted T cells, or PBMCs came the material, which was cDNA or gDNA.

Authors' analysis steps: Using reference gene primer amplification, nucleated cell counts were estimated. Generated by immunoSEQ multiplex PCR, the TCRdb table keeps only in-frame clones and is missing some. The V and J calls and clone size come from that table; D and trimming were worked out from the DNA. This sample yields under 130,000 clones, of which 85% are seen a single time; around 4.5% belongs to the top ten. The germline V gene has CDR1 MNHEY and CDR2 SVGAGI. J lost 2 bases, V lost 5 bases, and 7 bases had no gene match. The CDR3 is 15 amino acids. This chain joins TRBV6-5 and TRBJ2-7; 9 bases are a match to TRBD2. Sequencing was carried out using peripheral blood. The sequence was obtained from a man between 45 and 60 years old with acute or convalescent COVID-19. The CDR3, as DNA: TGTGCCAGCAGTCATGTAGCGGGAGCCCCCTACGAGCAGTACTTC. It specifies CASSHVAGAPYEQYF.